Sequencing of this TCR beta chain was carried out in a study of cytomegalovirus exposure and HLA in healthy donors. Primers for the PCR totalled 60 Vbeta and 13 Jbeta. Assay used: immunoSEQ multiplex PCR; TCRdb lists only in-frame clones, some missing. The sample lists 85,000 to 100,000 clones, 60% to 80% occurring once. The study's findings and limits: The study designated around 150 TCR beta chains cytomegalovirus-associated.

This cohort consisted of healthy bone marrow donors. Unrecorded immune exposures were likely, despite nominal health at sampling. With respect to this clone: Its antigen is as yet unknown.

This CDR3 spans 13 amino acids. In germline, CDR1 is SGHTA, CDR2 FQGNSA. The V segment lost 5 bases and the J segment 8 bases; nucleotides outside the gene matches: 5. The TCR comes from a woman aged 40 to 50 in good health and CMV-seronegative. The sequenced material came from PBMCs. The V call is TRBV7-2, the J call TRBJ1-5; TRBD1 matches 8 bases. The CDR3 reads CASSQDRGKPQHF. The DNA of the CDR3 is TGTGCCAGCAGCCAAGACAGGGGTAAGCCCCAGCATTTT.